This T cell receptor (beta chain) was captured in a study of cytomegalovirus exposure and HLA in healthy donors. On the study more broadly: There were some 81 million unique TCRs (from HLA-typed donors) in an early data release.

Study-wide findings and caveats: Presence/absence analysis assumed near-uniform sequencing depth across donors.

PCR employed 60 Vbeta and 13 Jbeta primers. The method was immunoSEQ multiplex PCR; TCRdb's version includes in-frame clones alone and lacks a portion of them. Among fewer than 120,000 clones listed, about 80% were seen once. The germline V gene has CDR1 MNHEY and CDR2 SVGAGI. The CDR3 is 14 residues long. V was clipped by 6 bases and J by 3 bases, with 12 bases between them. On this clone itself: Its matching antigen is unknown.

This TCR was recovered from a man aged 25 to 40 in good health and CMV-seropositive. The sample was PBMCs. The chain recombines TRBV6-5 with TRBJ1-3; D is possibly TRBD1 (6 bases). This CDR3 is CASSQDRRGNTIYF. CDR3 coding DNA: TGTGCCAGCAGCCAGGACAGACGTGGAAACACCATATATTTT.